This entry describes one T cell receptor beta chain. Its target is unknown. This may be a read error: a much more frequent sequence differs by one nucleotide. This record belongs to a study of T cell repertoires in cytomegalovirus infection. Findings of the study overall: Carriers of CMV plus the relevant HLA were identified by cumulative public TCR beta family frequency.

This CDR3 region has 15 residues. V lost 6 bases and J lost 9, with 24 bases in between. TCRdb redid the calling of the reads with MiXCR, one entry per CDR3 protein. The sample lists a few hundred thousand distinct CDR3 sequences; roughly 17% were seen once. What was sequenced was PBMCs. The receptor was derived from a human donor in good health (CMV status not recorded). Some clones in this sample may be carry-over from other donors' samples. This chain uses TRBV7-1 with TRBJ2-7; D could derive from TRBD1 or TRBD2 (6 bases each). TRBV7-1 falls under the ORF class, with uncertain function. This CDR3 is CASRRGATSADVQYF. DNA of the CDR3: TGTGCCAGCAGAAGGGGGGCTACCTCAGCCGACGTGCAGTACTTC.